Listed below are T cell receptor beta chains from one sample, sequenced in a study of blood T cell repertoires in COVID-19. Produced via immunoSEQ multiplex PCR; TCRdb's table is partial and in-frame only. The data show around 250,000 clones, with approximately 83% seen just once and 1.5% to 2% held by the top ten. The sample was PBMCs or T cells enriched from blood (not recorded which). These receptors were taken from a woman between 50 and 59 years old who had recovered from COVID-19. Both conserved end residues are part of each CDR3. Each record gives: J gene, V gene, clone size, CDR3 protein. Clone size is shown for a subset of rows, as once, few, many or a class of expanded clone.

TRBJ2-5	TRBV6-6	.	CASSYSTGKETQYF
TRBJ2-5	TRBV9	.	CASSNRLAGAVETQYF
TRBJ1-1	TRBV7-9	.	CASSLAQGMNTEAFF
TRBJ2-7	TRBV4-1	few	CASTPSGYSYEQYF
TRBJ2-3	TRBV2	.	CASSRESVDTQYF
TRBJ2-1	TRBV7-2	.	CASSLARGDNEQFF
TRBJ2-1	TRBV9	.	CASSKNQLGNEQFF
TRBJ1-2	TRBV6-5	.	CASSQGQNYGYTF
TRBJ1-1	TRBV7-8	.	CASSWREPRGEAFF
TRBJ1-5	TRBV28	.	CASSLYMGNQPQHF
TRBJ2-7	TRBV28	.	CASRRTGGSYEQYF
TRBJ1-2	TRBV23-1	.	CASSREGGYTF
TRBJ1-5	TRBV20-1	once	CSASGLSQPQHF
TRBJ1-5	TRBV5-5	.	CASSSIRDQPQHF
TRBJ1-4	TRBV28	.	CASSLLAEQRQLTNEKLFF
TRBJ2-1	TRBV24-1	.	CATSGAGGRYNEQFF
TRBJ1-5	TRBV28	.	CASRNFQGGNQPQHF
TRBJ1-1	TRBV6-5	.	CASSYSWVGDTEAFF
TRBJ2-2	TRBV19	.	CASSTGTVGTGELFF
TRBJ2-5	TRBV19	once	CASMAGLAATQYF
TRBJ2-2	TRBV10-1	.	CASSRQATGELFF
TRBJ2-7	TRBV15	.	CATSTKGLASYEQYF
TRBJ1-2	TRBV29-1	.	CSVAGTGTPSYGYTF
TRBJ2-3	TRBV11-1	.	CASSSFGQRGNF
TRBJ1-1	TRBV27	.	CASTYRDEAFF
TRBJ1-3	TRBV28	.	CASSLETGSGNTIYF